Listed here are 22 T cell receptor beta chains from one sample, sequenced in a study of OX40 agonist ivuxolimab in advanced cancers. The protocol was immunoSEQ multiplex PCR, while the TCRdb copy is restricted to in-frame clones and leaves out a portion. The repertoire holds tens of thousands of clones, about 85% seen once, with 16% in the top ten. The sequencing used CD4+ or CD8+ T cells sorted from blood, collected in a trial of the OX40 agonist ivuxolimab. All receptors derive from an adult with an advanced solid tumor such as melanoma, head and neck, liver or kidney cancer.

The chain combines TRBV27 with TRBJ2-6; D is unclear. V lost 6 bases, J lost 0 bases, and 12 bases lay in between. CDR1 MNHEY and CDR2 SMNVEV come from the germline V gene (reference sequence). CDR3 length: 16 residues. The CDR3 region has the DNA TGTGCCAGCAGCATCGACGGGTACTCTGGGGCCAACGTCCTGACTTTC. This translates into CASSIDGYSGANVLTF.

This clone was seen a few times. V usage is TRBV7-9 and J usage is TRBJ1-5; 9 nucleotides match TRBD1. In germline, CDR1 is SEHNR, CDR2 FQNEAQ (reference sequence). J was trimmed by 6 bases and V by 3 bases; bases with no gene match: 6. This CDR3 contains 15 residues. CDR3 nucleotide sequence: TGTGCCAGCAGCTTTGGAGGGACAGGGAGTCAGCCCCAGCATTTT. It yields the protein CASSFGGTGSQPQHF.

The chain couples TRBV14 to TRBJ2-1; TRBD1 might be the D (6 bases). Deletions cut 0 bases from V and 3 bases from J, with 12 bases between. The CDR3 spans 16 residues. From germline, CDR1 is SGHDN and CDR2 FVKESK. In DNA form, the CDR3 reads TGTGCCAGCAGCCAAGATTGGGGACATATCTACAATGAGCAGTTCTTC. It is translated as CASSQDWGHIYNEQFF.

V and J are TRBV27 and TRBJ2-1; TRBD1 is a possible D gene (6 bases). V dropped 7 bases and J dropped 1 base, with 14 bases sitting between them. The CDR3 runs 15 residues. Germline V gene lookup returns CDR1 MNHEY and CDR2 SMNVEV (reference sequence). In DNA form, the CDR3 reads TGTGCCAGCAATCCAGGGGTTGTGTCCTACAATGAGCAGTTCTTC. Translated: CASNPGVVSYNEQFF.

As to this clone: At the DNA level, this CDR3 is encoded by other sequences in the same sample as well. The CDR3: CASSPGTGSYEQYF. The DNA of the CDR3 is TGTGCCAGCTCACCCGGGACAGGCTCCTACGAGCAGTACTTC. V is TRBV18 and J is TRBJ2-7, with TRBD1 identical over 8 bases. The CDR3 spans 14 residues. J gave up 0 bases and V 3 bases, and 1 base lay outside the gene matches. CDR1 is KGHSH and CDR2 is LQKENI in the germline V gene. The complete variable domain, with remaining parts taken from reference TRBV18 and TRBJ2-7, reads NAGVMQNPRHLVRRRGQEARLRCSPMKGHSHVYWYRQLPEEGLKFMVYLQKENIIDESGMPKERFSAEFPKEGPSILRIQQVVRGDSAAYFCASSPGTGSYEQYFGPGTRLTVT.

This chain links TRBV4-2 with TRBJ2-2; 10 bases map to TRBD2. The CDR3 sequence is 16 residues long. Per the germline V gene, CDR1 is LGHNA and CDR2 is YNFKEQ. The J segment lost 5 bases and the V segment lost 4 bases, leaving 7 bases of the junction unmatched. CDR3 DNA: TGTGCCAGCAGCCGAGAAGCGGGAGGGCGAACCGGGGAGCTGTTTTTT. Translated, it gives CASSREAGGRTGELFF.

This chain connects TRBV6-5 to TRBJ1-4, with 10 bases matching TRBD1. J gave up 9 bases and V 6 bases, and 7 bases lay outside the gene matches. Germline values: CDR1 MNHEY, CDR2 SVGAGI. The CDR3 is made up of 14 amino acids. Here the CDR3 reads CASSVGDRGQKLFF. CDR3 DNA: TGTGCCAGCAGCGTGGGGGACAGGGGTCAAAAACTGTTTTTT.

The chain employs TRBV6-6 and TRBJ2-2, with TRBD2 identical over 10 bases. This CDR3 is 14 amino acids long. CDR1 and CDR2 (germline): MNHNY, SVGAGI (reference sequence). V was clipped by 8 bases and J by 6 bases; unmatched bases: 6. CDR3 protein: CASVSGRVAGELFF. The CDR3, as DNA: TGTGCCAGCGTCAGCGGGAGGGTAGCCGGGGAGCTGTTTTTT.

This clone was seen just once. This chain uses TRBV5-1 with TRBJ2-2; D call uncertain. The germline gives CDR1 SGHRS, CDR2 YFSETQ. Trimming removed 4 bases at V and 0 bases at J, with 10 bases between. This CDR3 has 15 amino acids. The CDR3 bases are TGCGCCAGCAGCCGCCCCACAGCGAACACCGGGGAGCTGTTTTTT. The encoded protein is CASSRPTANTGELFF.

J is TRBJ2-1 and V is TRBV6-6, with 12 bases fitting TRBD2. The V segment lost 7 bases and the J segment 10 bases; nucleotides outside the gene matches: 11. The CDR3 is made up of 15 amino acids. In germline, CDR1 is MNHNY, CDR2 SVGAGI (reference sequence). The CDR3 protein is CASTRLAGVRGEQFF. The CDR3 nucleotides are TGTGCCAGCACCCGACTAGCGGGAGTTCGGGGGGAGCAGTTCTTC.

Points on this clone: A read error may account for a junction end that differs from germline. The CDR3 DNA follows: TGTGCCATCAGTGGTGGGGCAGGGGGCACGGATACGCAGTATTTT. Its translation is CAISGGAGGTDTQYF. The chain employs TRBV10-3 and TRBJ2-3; 8 bases line up with TRBD1. CDR3 size: 15 residues. Germline V lookup: CDR1 ENHRY, CDR2 SYGVKD.

The chain carries TRBV13 and TRBJ2-3; no reliable D call. The germline V gene has CDR1 PRHDT and CDR2 FYEKMQ (reference sequence). There are 17 residues in the CDR3. The ends were cut back, 0 bases at V and 0 bases at J, with 13 bases in the middle. CDR3 protein: CASSLGPGGSSTDTQYF. In nucleotides, the CDR3 is TGTGCCAGCAGCTTAGGACCCGGCGGCTCGAGCACAGATACGCAGTATTTT.

This clone was seen once. V and J are TRBV9 and TRBJ2-5; TRBD1 is a possible D gene (6 bases). V was cut by 2 bases and J by 7 bases, with 18 bases left in between. The CDR3 extends over 15 amino acids. CDR1 is SGDLS and CDR2 is YYNGEE in the germline V gene. CDR3 residues: CASSVGQTPGWTQYF. The CDR3, as DNA: TGTGCCAGCAGCGTTGGACAGACGCCCGGTTGGACCCAGTACTTC.

The rearrangement joins TRBV10-2 to TRBJ1-4; 8 nucleotides align to TRBD1. V shed 6 bases and J 8 bases; nucleotides not matched to a gene: 8. The CDR3 consists of 14 residues. CDR1 is WSHSY, CDR2 SAAADI, per germline. In nucleotides, the CDR3 is TGCGCCAGCAGGGGGACAGGAGCTAGAGAAAAACTGTTTTTT. Protein: CASRGTGAREKLFF.

The chain joins TRBV23-1 to TRBJ2-7; perhaps TRBD1 as D (6 bases). TRBV23-1 falls under the ORF class, with uncertain function. This CDR3 is 14 amino acids long. V lost 10 bases and J lost 4, with 20 bases in between. The CDR3 coding sequence is TGCGCCAACGAACAGGGAATCTCCCTTTACGAGCAGTACTTC. Encoded protein: CANEQGISLYEQYF.

The chain joins TRBV7-9 to TRBJ1-3, with D unclear. Germline CDR1 is SEHNR and CDR2 is FQNEAQ (reference sequence). Trimming took 2 bases from V and 0 from J, leaving 17 bases between them. The CDR3 extends over 18 amino acids. CDR3 sequence: CASSLYLSGPYSGNTIYF. In nucleotides, the CDR3 is TGTGCCAGCAGCTTATATCTTTCCGGGCCCTACTCTGGAAACACCATATATTTT.

This clone was seen a few times. J is TRBJ1-5 and V is TRBV28; 9 nucleotides line up with TRBD1. CDR1 is MDHEN, CDR2 SYDVKM, per germline. The CDR3 spans 15 residues. After removal of 3 bases from V and 3 bases from J, the junction contained 3 bases not matched to a gene. Here the CDR3 reads CASSLGQGVNQPQHF. In nucleotides, the CDR3 is TGTGCCAGCAGTTTGGGACAGGGCGTCAATCAGCCCCAGCATTTT. Using reference TRBV28 and TRBJ1-5 for the parts outside the CDR3, the full variable domain is DVKVTQSSRYLVKRTGEKVFLECVQDMDHENMFWYRQDPGLGLRLIYFSYDVKMKEKGDIPEGYSVSREKKERFSLILESASTNQTSMYLCASSLGQGVNQPQHFGDGTRLSIL.

The V call is TRBV15, the J call TRBJ2-7; TRBD2 is a possible D gene (5 bases). This CDR3 contains 16 residues. V lost 2 bases and J lost 0, with 14 bases in between. Germline V gene sequence: CDR1 LNHNV, CDR2 YYDKDF (reference sequence). CDR3 protein: CATSRSPTGSSYEQYF. In DNA form, the CDR3 reads TGTGCCACCAGCAGATCCCCGACGGGGAGCTCCTACGAGCAGTACTTC.

This rearrangement joins TRBV6-1 to TRBJ1-2; D is uncertain. CDR1 is MNHNS, CDR2 SASEGT, per germline. This CDR3 comprises 12 residues. Trimming stripped 8 bases from V and 4 bases from J, with 11 bases between. As DNA, the CDR3 is TGTGCCAGCCAGGCGGGTGGCTATGGCTACACCTTC. Amino acids: CASQAGGYGYTF.

CDR3 DNA sequence: TGTGCCAGCAGTCTAGGGACAGGAAACACTGAAGCTTTCTTT. Its protein product is CASSLGTGNTEAFF. The genes are TRBV28 and TRBJ1-1; 8 positions agree with TRBD1. In germline, CDR1 is MDHEN, CDR2 SYDVKM. V lost 5 bases, J lost 2 bases, and 4 bases stayed unmatched. This CDR3 region has 14 residues. Full variable domain (remainder filled in from reference TRBV28 and TRBJ1-1): DVKVTQSSRYLVKRTGEKVFLECVQDMDHENMFWYRQDPGLGLRLIYFSYDVKMKEKGDIPEGYSVSREKKERFSLILESASTNQTSMYLCASSLGTGNTEAFFGQGTRLTVV.

The genes are TRBV28 and TRBJ1-1; D is undetermined. CDR3 length: 11 residues. Germline V CDR1 and CDR2: MDHEN, SYDVKM. V was shortened by 6 bases and J by 2 bases, with 4 bases between the two germline ends. CDR3 nucleotide sequence: TGTGCCAGCAGACTAAACACTGAAGCTTTCTTT. Protein: CASRLNTEAFF. Using reference TRBV28 and TRBJ1-1 for the parts outside the CDR3, the full variable domain is DVKVTQSSRYLVKRTGEKVFLECVQDMDHENMFWYRQDPGLGLRLIYFSYDVKMKEKGDIPEGYSVSREKKERFSLILESASTNQTSMYLCASRLNTEAFFGQGTRLTVV.

The J gene is TRBJ2-3, the V gene TRBV7-3, with 9 nucleotides matching TRBD2. Germline assignment: CDR1 SGHTA and CDR2 FQGTGA. V lost 5 bases to trimming and J lost 3 bases; unmatched junction nucleotides: 12. The CDR3 loop spans 17 amino acids. The CDR3 protein is CASSRTRAGGPTDTQYF. The DNA of the CDR3 is TGTGCCAGCAGCCGCACCCGGGCGGGAGGGCCGACAGATACGCAGTATTTT. Supplemented by reference TRBV7-3 and TRBJ2-3, the full variable domain reads GAGVSQTPSNKVTEKGKYVELRCDPISGHTALYWYRQSLGQGPEFLIYFQGTGAADDSGLPNDRFFAVRPEGSVSTLKIQRTERGDSAVYLCASSRTRAGGPTDTQYFGPGTRLTVL.